The 5 T cell receptor delta chains below were found in one sample sequenced in a study of delta chains in infants with herpesvirus infections (dated by TCRdb to the early 2020s). The library was generated by RT-PCR. The reads were generated on an Illumina MiSeq. TCR cDNA was generated by reverse transcription of PBMC RNA with SuperScript II and gamma-chain- and delta-chain-specific primers. TCRdb recomputed clones from the public reads with CATT; identical DNA rows were then combined. The sample yields approximately 740 delta-chain clones; about 32% were counted once. The top ten constitute more than 35% of the sample. The sequenced sample was peripheral blood, obtained at time point 2 of longitudinal follow-up. These TCRs come from a human donor who was a Ugandan infant, either HIV-exposed or HIV-unexposed (not recorded which).

Points on this clone: The junction shows a germline mismatch at one end, possibly a read error. The chain combines TRDV1 with TRDJ1, with 12 bases identical to TRDD3. Looked up from germline, CDR1 is TSWWSYY and CDR2 is QGS. This CDR3 is built from 28 residues. CDR3 DNA sequence: TGTGCTCTTGGGGAGCTCTACCTCCTACGGCTGGGGGATACGCGTATCCCGGGACCCTTTTCGTACACCGAGAAACTCATCTTT. This sequence encodes CALGELYLLRLGDTRIPGPFSYTEKLIF.

This clone is medium-sized by share. V is TRDV1 and J is TRDJ1, with 11 bases identical to TRDD3. J gave up 1 base and V 0 bases, and 25 bases lay outside the gene matches. The CDR3 is 24 amino acids. The germline CDR1 and CDR2 sequences are TSWWSYY and QGS. The CDR3 spells CALGELVSFPLWGIRGFPTDKLIF. For the CDR3, the DNA is TGTGCTCTTGGGGAACTAGTCTCCTTTCCCCTTTGGGGGATACGCGGTTTCCCCACCGATAAACTCATCTTT.

Relative to its sample, this clone is large (0.1 to 1%). The chain is built from TRDV2 and TRDJ1; TRDD3 aligns across 13 bases. The V gene end was trimmed by 0 bases and the J gene end by 0 bases; junction bases not matched to a gene: 3. This CDR3 contains 17 residues. The V gene's germline CDR1 is GEAIGNYY and CDR2 EKD. This chain's CDR3 is CACDTVLGDTYTDKLIF. For the CDR3, the DNA is TGTGCCTGTGACACCGTACTGGGGGATACGTACACCGATAAACTCATCTTT.

This clone is labeled large. The J gene is TRDJ1, the V gene TRDV1; D not resolved. Germline assignment: CDR1 TSWWSYY and CDR2 QGS. This CDR3 has 15 residues. V was clipped by 3 bases and J by 4 bases, with 15 bases between them. The chain's CDR3 is CALGDRDLQVDKLIF. DNA of the CDR3: TGTGCTCTTGGGGATCGTGACCTCCAGGTCGATAAACTCATCTTT.

This rearrangement joins TRDV3 to TRDJ1; perhaps TRDD3 as D (5 bases). The CDR3 contains 15 residues. The V end lost 4 bases, the J end lost 6 bases, and 24 bases lay between the germline ends. CDR1 is TVYSNPD, CDR2 GDNSRS, per germline (reference sequence). CDR3 sequence: CASTSLPVLAHKLIF. In DNA form, the CDR3 reads TGTGCCTCCACCAGCCTCCCAGTACTGGCCCATAAACTCATCTTT. Combining the CDR3 with reference TRDV3 and TRDJ1 gives the whole variable domain CDKVTQSSPDQTVASGSEVVLLCTYDTVYSNPDLFWYRIRPDYSFQFVFYGDNSRSEGADFTQGRFSVKHILTQKAFHLVISPVRTEDSATYYCASTSLPVLAHKLIFGKGTRVTVEP.